These 27 T cell receptor beta chains were all obtained from the same sample, sequenced in a study of blood T cell repertoires in COVID-19. The method was immunoSEQ multiplex PCR; TCRdb's version includes in-frame clones alone and lacks a portion of them. The sample holds some 89,000 clones; around nine tenths are singletons and the top ten take roughly 2.1%. The sequenced sample was peripheral blood. The receptors come from a man aged 45-65 years with acute or convalescent COVID-19.

The CDR3 spells CASSLPPGLNTEAFF. In nucleotides, the CDR3 is TGTGCCAGCAGCTTACCCCCAGGGTTGAACACTGAAGCTTTCTTT. This chain connects TRBV5-5 to TRBJ1-1, with TRBD1 as a possible D gene (5 bases). The CDR3 is made up of 15 amino acids. Deletions cut 2 bases from V and 0 bases from J, with 11 bases between. Per the germline V gene, CDR1 is SGHKS and CDR2 is YYEKEE (reference sequence). The complete variable domain, with remaining parts taken from reference TRBV5-5 and TRBJ1-1, reads DAGVTQSPTHLIKTRGQQVTLRCSPISGHKSVSWYQQVLGQGPQFIFQYYEKEERGRGNFPDRFSARQFPNYSSELNVNALLLGDSALYLCASSLPPGLNTEAFFGQGTRLTVV.

The chain carries TRBV6-4 and TRBJ2-5; TRBD2 might be the D (6 bases). This CDR3 is built from 14 residues. With 8 bases removed from V and 6 bases from J, the gap between germline ends came to 19 bases. In germline, CDR1 is MRHNA, CDR2 SNTAGT. CDR3 protein: CASSPEGYSQTQYF. For the CDR3, the DNA is TGTGCCAGCTCCCCGGAGGGGTATAGCCAGACCCAGTACTTC.

The gene calls are TRBV5-8 and TRBJ1-6; D uncertain. Germline CDR1 reads SGHTS; CDR2 reads YDEGEE. There are 14 residues in the CDR3. The ends were cut back, 3 bases at V and 3 bases at J, with 7 bases in the middle. The DNA of the CDR3 is TGTGCCAGCAGCTCCGGGATCTATAATTCACCCCTCCACTTT. This gives the protein CASSSGIYNSPLHF.

This sequence joins TRBV10-3 and TRBJ2-1; D is unclear. The CDR3 contains 14 residues. Deletions cut 3 bases from V and 3 bases from J, with 9 bases between. Germline V CDR1 and CDR2: ENHRY, SYGVKD. DNA for the CDR3: TGTGCCATCAGTGACTATCTAGTCTACAATGAGCAGTTCTTC. Its translation is CAISDYLVYNEQFF.

The rearrangement joins TRBV5-6 to TRBJ2-2; D perhaps matches TRBD1 (6 bases). This CDR3 spans 14 amino acids. Trimming pared 3 bases from V and 4 bases from J, leaving 10 bases between. CDR1 and CDR2 from the germline V gene are SGHDT and YYEEEE. The CDR3 nucleotides read TGTGCCAGCAGCTGGGGGCAGGGCACCGGGGAGCTGTTTTTT. It is translated as CASSWGQGTGELFF.

This clone was detected only once. The rearrangement joins TRBV7-2 to TRBJ1-2, with 8 bases matching TRBD1. The V and J ends lost 0 bases and 3 bases, in that order; junction bases with no gene match: 3. CDR3 length: 15 residues. CDR1 and CDR2 (germline): SGHTA, FQGNSA. The CDR3 nucleotides are TGTGCCAGCAGCTTAGCCCCGACAGGGGACTATGGCTACACCTTC. It is translated as CASSLAPTGDYGYTF.

The genes are TRBV4-1 and TRBJ1-2; D might be TRBD1 (6 bases). V gave up 2 bases and J gave up 6 bases, with 19 bases separating them. There are 16 residues in the CDR3. Germline loops: CDR1 MGHRA, CDR2 YSYEKL. Here the CDR3 reads CASSQPLQGRRHGYTF. CDR3 sequence (DNA): TGCGCCAGCAGCCAACCTTTACAGGGCCGTCGACATGGCTACACCTTC.

The V and J genes are TRBV7-9 and TRBJ1-2; 7 nucleotides line up with TRBD1. There are 14 residues in the CDR3. From germline, CDR1 is SEHNR and CDR2 FQNEAQ (reference sequence). With 4 bases clipped from V and 5 bases from J, the junction kept 7 bases outside the gene matches. The CDR3 DNA follows: TGTGCCAGCAGCTCGGCGGGACAGCCTTATGGCTACACCTTC. It yields the protein CASSSAGQPYGYTF.

This clone was observed once. This CDR3 reads CASSKGQEKDEAFF. The CDR3, as DNA: TGCGCCAGCAGCAAAGGACAGGAGAAGGATGAAGCTTTCTTT. The V gene is TRBV5-1, the J gene TRBJ1-1, with TRBD1 identical over 7 bases. Looked up from germline, CDR1 is SGHRS and CDR2 is YFSETQ. V gave up 4 bases and J gave up 7 bases; unmatched junction bases: 10. This CDR3 has 14 amino acids.

The count of this clone is one. The gene calls are TRBV9 and TRBJ1-3; 7 positions match TRBD1. The ends lost 3 bases at V and 4 bases at J; junction bases unmatched: 10. CDR3 size: 16 residues. CDR1 and CDR2 from the germline V gene are SGDLS and YYNGEE. DNA of the CDR3: TGTGCCAGCAGCGGAAGACAGGGTCTGCAAGGAAACACCATATATTTT. It specifies CASSGRQGLQGNTIYF.

This chain connects TRBV4-1 to TRBJ1-6; D is uncertain. CDR1 and CDR2 from the germline V gene are MGHRA and YSYEKL. The germline V and J ends were trimmed by 1 base and 7 bases, with 17 bases remaining between them. This CDR3 is 17 amino acids long. The CDR3 sequence: CASSQVSERGRNSPLHF. The CDR3, as DNA: TGCGCCAGCAGCCAAGTAAGTGAGAGAGGTCGAAATTCACCCCTCCACTTT.

A few counts support this clone. The V and J genes are TRBV9 and TRBJ2-3, with 9 bases that match TRBD1. After removal of 3 bases from V and 2 bases from J, the junction contained 7 bases not matched to a gene. CDR3 length: 16 residues. Germline V gives CDR1 SGDLS, CDR2 YYNGEE. CDR3 sequence (DNA): TGTGCCAGCAGCGGGACAGGGGTGGGACACACAGATACGCAGTATTTT. This sequence encodes CASSGTGVGHTDTQYF.

The rearrangement uses TRBV5-4 and TRBJ2-7; tentative D call: TRBD1 (6 bases). V was trimmed by 2 bases and J by 2 bases, leaving 8 bases between them. Germline V lookup: CDR1 SGHNT, CDR2 YYREEE (reference sequence). The CDR3 covers 13 residues. The CDR3 here is CASSFGTTYEQYF. Here the CDR3 DNA reads TGTGCCAGCAGCTTCGGGACAACCTACGAGCAGTACTTC.

This clone was seen once. V usage is TRBV18 and J usage is TRBJ2-1; TRBD1 matches 7 bases. The trim removed 3 bases at V and 1 base at J, leaving 6 bases unmatched. The CDR3 sequence is 16 residues long. CDR1 KGHSH and CDR2 LQKENI come from the germline V gene. In DNA, the CDR3 is TGTGCCAGCTCACCTTATAGGACAGGTTCCTACAATGAGCAGTTCTTC. Translation gives CASSPYRTGSYNEQFF.

The chain couples TRBV4-3 to TRBJ2-3; possibly TRBD1 for D (6 bases). There are 15 residues in the CDR3. Germline CDR1 LGHNA, CDR2 YSLEER. V was trimmed by 0 bases and J by 4 bases, leaving 11 bases between them. Here the CDR3 reads CASSQDVQGSDTQYF. DNA of the CDR3: TGCGCCAGCAGCCAAGATGTACAGGGATCAGATACGCAGTATTTT.

This chain links TRBV7-2 with TRBJ2-1; D might be TRBD1 (5 bases). Germline CDR1 SGHTA, CDR2 FQGNSA. Between the trimmed V and J ends, which lost 6 bases and 2 bases, there was a span of 11 bases. This CDR3 contains 14 residues. The CDR3 bases are TGTGCCAGCAGTCTAAGGGGCACCTACAATGAGCAGTTCTTC. Translation gives CASSLRGTYNEQFF.

The chain is built from TRBV4-3 and TRBJ2-5, with TRBD1 matching over 7 bases. Losses at the gene ends were 4 bases for V and 5 bases for J; bases not matched to a gene: 7. Per germline, CDR1 LGHNA and CDR2 YSLEER. The CDR3 covers 14 residues. The CDR3 loop reads CASSLEGASETQYF. In DNA, the CDR3 is TGCGCCAGCAGCCTAGAGGGGGCATCGGAGACCCAGTACTTC.

The chain employs TRBV21-1 and TRBJ2-7; the D call TRBD2 from the table was never checked on the DNA. TRBV21-1 is classified as a pseudogene. The CDR3 contains 19 residues. CDR3 in amino acids: CASSRILASGITLAREQYV. The CDR3 DNA sequence: TGTGCCAGCAGTAGGATTTTGGCTAGCGGGATCACCCTCGCTCGGGAGCAGTACGTC.

The chain uses TRBV19 and TRBJ1-4, with a weak D call TRBD1 (6 bases). Trimming left V 0 bases short and J 8 bases short, with 10 bases between. The CDR3 extends over 14 amino acids. Germline V gives CDR1 LNHDA, CDR2 SQIVND (reference sequence). The CDR3 DNA reads as TGTGCCAGTAGTATAGAACAGGGTGACGAAAAACTGTTTTTT. It yields the protein CASSIEQGDEKLFF.

The chain is built from TRBV5-1 and TRBJ1-4; no clear D gene. Trimming removed 3 bases at V and 6 bases at J, with 12 bases between. This CDR3 comprises 14 residues. CDR1 is SGHRS and CDR2 is YFSETQ in the germline V gene. CDR3 sequence: CASSWTPSDEKLFF. The DNA of the CDR3 is TGCGCCAGCAGCTGGACCCCTAGCGATGAAAAACTGTTTTTT.

The chain couples TRBV11-3 to TRBJ2-3; possibly TRBD1 for D (6 bases). There are 15 residues in the CDR3. V lost 8 bases and J 0 bases, leaving 15 bases between the germline ends. CDR1 and CDR2 (germline): SGHNT, YENEEA. CDR3 coding DNA: TGTGCCAGCTCTAAACGGGACACCAGCACAGATACGCAGTATTTT. This encodes CASSKRDTSTDTQYF.

J is TRBJ2-2 and V is TRBV7-2; weak D call: TRBD1 (6 bases). Germline CDR1 is SGHTA and CDR2 is FQGNSA. V lost 5 bases, J lost 0 bases, and 16 bases lay in between. CDR3 length: 17 residues. CDR3 DNA sequence: TGTGCCAGCAGCGGGGCTCCGGGACAAACGAACACCGGGGAGCTGTTTTTT. Translation gives CASSGAPGQTNTGELFF.

The genes are TRBV3-1 (or the pseudogene TRBV3-2) and TRBJ2-3; 9 nucleotides align to TRBD2. CDR1 and CDR2 from the germline V gene are LGHDT and YNNKEL (reference sequence). The CDR3 is 15 residues long. V trimming: 4 bases; J trimming: 4 bases; junction bases outside the gene matches: 6. CDR3 coding DNA: TGTGCCAGCAGCCTCCCGGGACTAGCCGCAGATACGCAGTATTTT. Protein: CASSLPGLAADTQYF.

This chain connects TRBV6-5 to TRBJ2-7; D is possibly TRBD2 (6 bases). This CDR3 spans 14 amino acids. V dropped 5 bases and J dropped 4 bases, with 15 bases sitting between them. Germline CDR1 is MNHEY and CDR2 is SVGAGI. CDR3 DNA: TGTGCCAGCAGTACCCGCGTTGGAGGGTACGAGCAGTACGTC. It encodes CASSTRVGGYEQYV.

The J gene is TRBJ1-1, the V gene TRBV3-1 (or the pseudogene TRBV3-2); 10 nucleotides agree with TRBD1. Germline V gene sequence: CDR1 LGHDT, CDR2 YNNKEL (reference sequence). The CDR3 loop spans 15 amino acids. V was clipped by 3 bases and J by 4 bases; unmatched bases: 5. The CDR3 loop is CASSQGQGLGTEAFF. CDR3 DNA sequence: TGTGCCAGCAGCCAGGGACAGGGGCTGGGCACTGAAGCTTTCTTT.

The genes are TRBV4-1 and TRBJ1-2; 7 bases line up with TRBD1. The junction had 3 bases not matched to a gene; V was cut back by 4 bases and J by 1 base. The CDR3 has 14 amino acids. CDR1 MGHRA and CDR2 YSYEKL come from the germline V gene. The CDR3 spells CASSLRDSNYGYTF. The DNA of the CDR3 is TGCGCCAGCAGCCTCCGGGACAGTAACTATGGCTACACCTTC.

The chain carries TRBV18 and TRBJ1-1, with D unresolved. The CDR3 contains 12 residues. CDR1 KGHSH and CDR2 LQKENI come from the germline V gene. The V gene lost 5 bases and the J gene lost 2 bases, with 6 bases spanning the gap. The CDR3 here is CASSRGNTEAFF. In nucleotides, the CDR3 is TGTGCCAGCTCAAGAGGAAACACTGAAGCTTTCTTT. The full variable domain, rest sourced from reference TRBV18 and TRBJ1-1, is NAGVMQNPRHLVRRRGQEARLRCSPMKGHSHVYWYRQLPEEGLKFMVYLQKENIIDESGMPKERFSAEFPKEGPSILRIQQVVRGDSAAYFCASSRGNTEAFFGQGTRLTVV.